Below, 27 T cell receptor beta chains from the same sample are listed, as sequenced in a study of shared clonotypes between healthy human individuals. Data came from immunoSEQ multiplex PCR; TCRdb stores just in-frame clones and leaves some out. This sample has 450,000 to 700,000 clones, with over 95% found just once. Naive CD8 cells were CD45RO-negative, positively selected for CCR7, excluding terminally differentiated effector memory CD45RA+ cells. Sequencing was done on a sample of naive CD8+ T cells sorted from blood. These receptors originate from a woman in her twenties or thirties in good health.

The chain couples TRBV19 to TRBJ2-1, with 10 bases aligning to TRBD2. With 5 bases clipped from V and 4 bases from J, the junction kept 5 bases outside the gene matches. The CDR3 covers 15 residues. Germline loops: CDR1 LNHDA, CDR2 SQIVND (reference sequence). CDR3 in amino acids: CASSLASGGYNEQFF. The CDR3 DNA is TGTGCCAGTAGTTTAGCTAGCGGGGGATACAATGAGCAGTTCTTC. Drawing the rest from reference TRBV19 and TRBJ2-1, the complete variable domain is DGGITQSPKYLFRKEGQNVTLSCEQNLNHDAMYWYRQDPGQGLRLIYYSQIVNDFQKGDIAEGYSVSREKKESFPLTVTSAQKNPTAFYLCASSLASGGYNEQFFGPGTRLTVL.

The chain joins TRBV5-8 to TRBJ1-5, with D tentatively TRBD1 (6 bases). Trimming took off 1 base at V and 6 bases at J, with 14 bases between the two ends. Germline V CDR1 and CDR2: SGHTS, YDEGEE. CDR3 length: 15 residues. CDR3 protein: CASSLTFGGAQPQHF. The DNA of the CDR3 is TGTGCCAGCAGCTTGACGTTTGGGGGCGCTCAGCCCCAGCATTTT.

Notes on this clone: Different DNA sequences within this sample yield the same CDR3. The chain carries TRBV11-2 and TRBJ2-7, with a weak D call TRBD2 (6 bases). The V gene's germline CDR1 is SGHAT and CDR2 FQNNGV. This CDR3 comprises 13 residues. V lost 0 bases, J lost 3 bases, and 6 bases lay in between. Here the CDR3 reads CASSLERDYEQYF. The DNA of the CDR3 is TGTGCCAGCAGCTTAGAGCGGGACTACGAGCAGTACTTC.

This clone appeared once. The V gene is TRBV10-1, the J gene TRBJ1-2; 9 nucleotides line up with TRBD1. V shed 6 bases and J 1 base; nucleotides not matched to a gene: 12. The CDR3 length is 17 residues. Germline CDR1 WNHNN, CDR2 SYGVQD (reference sequence). CDR3 DNA: TGCGCCAGCAGCGCCCCGGGGACAGGGAACGGTAACTATGGCTACACCTTC. This encodes CASSAPGTGNGNYGYTF.

The chain is built from TRBV25-1 and TRBJ2-7, with 10 nucleotides matching TRBD2. Germline-derived CDR1 and CDR2 are MGHDK and SYGVNS. J gave up 5 bases and V 4 bases, and 8 bases lay outside the gene matches. This CDR3 comprises 15 residues. This chain's CDR3 is CASSANSGRIHEQYF. The CDR3 nucleotides read TGTGCCAGCAGTGCGAATAGCGGGAGGATCCACGAGCAGTACTTC.

The rearrangement links TRBV19 to TRBJ1-4, with 11 nucleotides matching TRBD1. J was trimmed by 7 bases and V by 3 bases; bases with no gene match: 7. The CDR3 has 16 amino acids. Germline-derived CDR1 and CDR2 are LNHDA and SQIVND (reference sequence). CDR3 nucleotides: TGTGCCAGTAGTATTTGGACAGGGGGCCGGGGTGAAAAACTGTTTTTT. This encodes CASSIWTGGRGEKLFF.

The genes are TRBV5-6 and TRBJ2-3; the D is unclear. V lost 0 bases to trimming and J lost 6 bases, with 11 bases between them. CDR3 length equals 14 residues. Germline V CDR1 and CDR2: SGHDT, YYEEEE. CDR3 sequence reads: CASSLGAPADTQYF. In DNA, the CDR3 is TGTGCCAGCAGCTTGGGGGCTCCAGCGGATACGCAGTATTTT.

The CDR3 DNA follows: TGTGCCATCAGTGCAGGGGTACAAGAGACCCAGTACTTC. It translates to CAISAGVQETQYF. This chain joins TRBV10-3 and TRBJ2-5, with D tentatively TRBD1 (6 bases). Trimming left V 4 bases short and J 2 bases short, with 8 bases between. Germline loops: CDR1 ENHRY, CDR2 SYGVKD. The CDR3 spans 13 residues.

Only one count was recorded for this clone. The same CDR3 is also encoded by other DNA sequences in this sample. The genes are TRBV5-1 and TRBJ2-7; unclear D gene. The V and J ends lost 2 bases and 0 bases respectively, with 6 bases between them. The germline gives CDR1 SGHRS, CDR2 YFSETQ. The CDR3 covers 13 residues. The CDR3 nucleotides read TGCGCCAGCAGCTTCGGAAACTCCTACGAGCAGTACTTC. Protein: CASSFGNSYEQYF.

The chain carries TRBV27 and TRBJ2-7, with 8 bases matching TRBD2. Germline V gives CDR1 MNHEY, CDR2 SMNVEV (reference sequence). V dropped 3 bases and J dropped 1; count of bases not matched to a gene: 5. This CDR3 comprises 15 residues. The CDR3 DNA sequence: TGTGCCAGCAGTTTCCTCCCGGGGGGGTCCTACGAGCAGTACTTC. This encodes CASSFLPGGSYEQYF.

Concerning this clone: Additional DNA sequences in this sample encode the identical CDR3. As DNA, the CDR3 is TGCGCCAGCGGAAATAATGAGCAGTTCTTC. Its translation: CASGNNEQFF. The chain links TRBV10-2 to TRBJ2-1; unclear D gene. Germline loops: CDR1 WSHSY, CDR2 SAAADI. Trimming stripped 8 bases from V and 7 bases from J, with 6 bases between. This CDR3 spans 10 amino acids.

J is TRBJ2-3 and V is TRBV28; 9 nucleotides agree with TRBD2. CDR1 is MDHEN, CDR2 SYDVKM, per germline. V lost 2 bases, J lost 6 bases, and 6 bases stayed unmatched. This CDR3 has 15 amino acids. CDR3 nucleotide sequence: TGTGCCAGCAGTTTAACGACTAGCGGTGCGGATACGCAGTATTTT. Its protein is CASSLTTSGADTQYF. Full variable domain (rest looked up from reference TRBV28 and TRBJ2-3): DVKVTQSSRYLVKRTGEKVFLECVQDMDHENMFWYRQDPGLGLRLIYFSYDVKMKEKGDIPEGYSVSREKKERFSLILESASTNQTSMYLCASSLTTSGADTQYFGPGTRLTVL.

The V and J genes are TRBV2 and TRBJ1-1; D is unresolved. Germline-derived CDR1 and CDR2 are SNHLY and FYNNEI. The V gene lost 6 bases and the J gene lost 4 bases, with 9 bases spanning the gap. The CDR3 extends over 12 amino acids. In nucleotides, the CDR3 is TGTGCCAGCAGGCAGGCTGGCACTGAAGCTTTCTTT. Translated, it gives CASRQAGTEAFF.

The rearrangement joins TRBV6-1 to TRBJ1-2, with 7 bases matching TRBD1. Trimming at V came to 0 bases and at J to 5 bases, leaving 3 bases not matched to a gene. The CDR3 spans 14 residues. Germline CDR1 and CDR2: MNHNS and SASEGT. The DNA for the CDR3 is TGTGCCAGCAGTGAAGCTGACAGGGTTTATGGCTACACCTTC. It codes for CASSEADRVYGYTF.

The chain has TRBV21-1 and TRBJ2-7; whether TRBD2, the table's D call, matches the DNA was not checked. TRBV21-1 is designated a pseudogene. The CDR3 runs 17 residues. CDR3 in amino acids: CASSPRDSLLGSYEQYF. Here the CDR3 DNA reads TGTGCCAGCAGCCCCCGGGACTCCCTCTTAGGCTCCTACGAGCAGTACTTC.

The count of this clone is one. This chain connects TRBV19 to TRBJ2-2, with unresolved D. The CDR3 sequence is 16 residues long. The germline V gene has CDR1 LNHDA and CDR2 SQIVND (reference sequence). V was pared by 3 bases and J by 4 bases, with 15 bases between. The chain's CDR3 is CASSMFGLTATGELFF. CDR3 nucleotides: TGTGCCAGTAGTATGTTCGGGCTGACGGCCACCGGGGAGCTGTTTTTT.

The gene calls are TRBV27 and TRBJ2-1; TRBD2 aligns across 11 bases. The V gene end was trimmed by 1 base and the J gene end by 4 bases; junction bases not matched to a gene: 3. This CDR3 has 16 residues. CDR1 MNHEY and CDR2 SMNVEV come from the germline V gene (reference sequence). CDR3 sequence: CASSLLAGGLYNEQFF. For the CDR3, the DNA is TGTGCCAGCAGTTTATTAGCGGGAGGGCTTTACAATGAGCAGTTCTTC.

The V gene is TRBV11-3, the J gene TRBJ2-7, with D hard to call. V gave up 4 bases and J gave up 2 bases, with 18 bases separating them. From germline, CDR1 is SGHNT and CDR2 YENEEA. The CDR3 runs 16 residues. The CDR3 DNA sequence: TGTGCCAGCAGCTCAAGCACGGCGGATTTCCCCTACGAGCAGTACTTC. Its translation is CASSSSTADFPYEQYF.

This clone was seen more than once but under ten times. The J gene is TRBJ2-7, the V gene TRBV28; D is unresolved. This CDR3 is 11 amino acids long. Trimming took off 3 bases at V and 5 bases at J, with 5 bases between the two ends. Per the germline V gene, CDR1 is MDHEN and CDR2 is SYDVKM. The CDR3 coding sequence is TGTGCCAGCAGTTTTGTCCACGAGCAGTACTTC. This gives the protein CASSFVHEQYF.

V is TRBV2 and J is TRBJ2-3; the D call may be TRBD1 or TRBD2 (5 bases each). The germline V gene encodes CDR1 SNHLY and CDR2 FYNNEI. The CDR3 consists of 12 residues. Trimming left V 6 bases short and J 5 bases short, with 9 bases between. As DNA, the CDR3 is TGTGCCAGCAGGAAGAGGGGAGATACGCAGTATTTT. It is translated as CASRKRGDTQYF.

The chain recombines TRBV5-6 with TRBJ2-7, with 9 bases matching TRBD2. Germline V gene lookup returns CDR1 SGHDT and CDR2 YYEEEE. The CDR3 extends over 14 amino acids. With 4 bases clipped from V and 3 bases from J, the junction kept 5 bases outside the gene matches. The CDR3 loop is CASSPREGHYEQYF. The DNA of the CDR3 is TGTGCCAGCAGCCCGCGGGAGGGGCACTACGAGCAGTACTTC.

This chain connects TRBV11-2 to TRBJ2-2; D is possibly TRBD1 (6 bases). V lost 4 bases to trimming and J lost 7 bases, with 16 bases between them. The CDR3 covers 15 residues. Germline CDR1 SGHAT, CDR2 FQNNGV. This CDR3 reads CASSYMWGQGGELFF. The CDR3 DNA reads TGTGCCAGCAGCTATATGTGGGGGCAAGGCGGGGAGCTGTTTTTT.

V and J are TRBV7-8 and TRBJ2-5, with 12 bases aligning to TRBD2. Germline V lookup: CDR1 SGHVS, CDR2 FQNEAQ. The V gene end was trimmed by 3 bases and the J gene end by 5 bases; junction bases not matched to a gene: 13. This CDR3 has 18 residues. The DNA of the CDR3 is TGTGCCAGCAGCTTTGCATCCGGACTAGCGGGAATTAAGGAGACCCAGTACTTC. Protein product: CASSFASGLAGIKETQYF. Full variable domain (remainder filled in from reference TRBV7-8 and TRBJ2-5): GAGVSQSPRYKVAKRGQDVALRCDPISGHVSLFWYQQALGQGPEFLTYFQNEAQLDKSGLPSDRFFAERPEGSVSTLKIQRTQQEDSAVYLCASSFASGLAGIKETQYFGPGTRLLVL.

The chain has TRBV9 and TRBJ2-1; D ambiguous. The V gene's germline CDR1 is SGDLS and CDR2 YYNGEE. The CDR3 sequence is 15 residues long. Between the trimmed V and J ends, which lost 4 bases and 3 bases, there was a span of 14 bases. CDR3 in amino acids: CASSIRTDHYNEQFF. CDR3 nucleotides: TGTGCCAGCAGCATCCGGACGGACCACTACAATGAGCAGTTCTTC.

The V and J genes are TRBV28 and TRBJ2-7; TRBD1 matches at 9 bases. Germline V gene lookup returns CDR1 MDHEN and CDR2 SYDVKM. CDR3 length: 15 residues. After removal of 6 bases from V and 5 bases from J, the junction contained 11 bases not matched to a gene. The CDR3 spells CASSPPGTGLHEQYF. For the CDR3, the DNA is TGTGCCAGCAGCCCCCCGGGGACAGGGCTCCACGAGCAGTACTTC.

This chain joins TRBV28 and TRBJ2-5; either TRBD1 or TRBD2 may fit D (6 bases each). The assigned J gene may be wrong: the sequence end matches TRBJ2-7 better. The CDR3 contains 13 residues. Per germline, CDR1 MDHEN and CDR2 SYDVKM. CDR3 sequence reads: CASSLGGGYEQYF. The CDR3 DNA reads TGTGCCAGCAGTTTAGGAGGGGGGTACGAGCAGTACTTC.

V usage is TRBV30 and J usage is TRBJ2-4; maybe TRBD2 (5 bases). CDR1 is GTSNPN, CDR2 SVGIG, per germline (reference sequence). Trimming removed 0 bases at V and 8 bases at J, with 8 bases between. The CDR3 is 12 amino acids. This CDR3 reads CAWSVLGDIQYF. The CDR3 DNA is TGTGCCTGGAGTGTACTCGGGGACATTCAGTACTTC.